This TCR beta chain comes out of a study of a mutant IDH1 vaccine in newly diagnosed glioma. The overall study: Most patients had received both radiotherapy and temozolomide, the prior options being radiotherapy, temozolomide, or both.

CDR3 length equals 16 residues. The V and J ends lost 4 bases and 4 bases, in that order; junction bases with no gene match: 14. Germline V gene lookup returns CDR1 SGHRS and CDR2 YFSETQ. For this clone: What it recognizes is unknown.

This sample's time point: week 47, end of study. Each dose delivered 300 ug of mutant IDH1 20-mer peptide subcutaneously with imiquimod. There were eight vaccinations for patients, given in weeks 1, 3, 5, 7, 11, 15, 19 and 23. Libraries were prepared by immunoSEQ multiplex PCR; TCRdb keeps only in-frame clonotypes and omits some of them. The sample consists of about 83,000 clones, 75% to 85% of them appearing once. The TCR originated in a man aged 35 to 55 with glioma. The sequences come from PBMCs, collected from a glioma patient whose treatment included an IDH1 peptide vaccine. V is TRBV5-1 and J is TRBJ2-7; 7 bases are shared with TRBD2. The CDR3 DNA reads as TGCGCCAGCAGCCCCCCTTTGAGCGGGGCTAATTACGAGCAGTACTTC. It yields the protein CASSPPLSGANYEQYF. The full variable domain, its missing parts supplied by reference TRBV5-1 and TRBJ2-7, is KAGVTQTPRYLIKTRGQQVTLSCSPISGHRSVSWYQQTPGQGLQFLFEYFSETQRNKGNFPGRFSGRQFSNSRSEMNVSTLELGDSALYLCASSPPLSGANYEQYFGPGTRLTVT.